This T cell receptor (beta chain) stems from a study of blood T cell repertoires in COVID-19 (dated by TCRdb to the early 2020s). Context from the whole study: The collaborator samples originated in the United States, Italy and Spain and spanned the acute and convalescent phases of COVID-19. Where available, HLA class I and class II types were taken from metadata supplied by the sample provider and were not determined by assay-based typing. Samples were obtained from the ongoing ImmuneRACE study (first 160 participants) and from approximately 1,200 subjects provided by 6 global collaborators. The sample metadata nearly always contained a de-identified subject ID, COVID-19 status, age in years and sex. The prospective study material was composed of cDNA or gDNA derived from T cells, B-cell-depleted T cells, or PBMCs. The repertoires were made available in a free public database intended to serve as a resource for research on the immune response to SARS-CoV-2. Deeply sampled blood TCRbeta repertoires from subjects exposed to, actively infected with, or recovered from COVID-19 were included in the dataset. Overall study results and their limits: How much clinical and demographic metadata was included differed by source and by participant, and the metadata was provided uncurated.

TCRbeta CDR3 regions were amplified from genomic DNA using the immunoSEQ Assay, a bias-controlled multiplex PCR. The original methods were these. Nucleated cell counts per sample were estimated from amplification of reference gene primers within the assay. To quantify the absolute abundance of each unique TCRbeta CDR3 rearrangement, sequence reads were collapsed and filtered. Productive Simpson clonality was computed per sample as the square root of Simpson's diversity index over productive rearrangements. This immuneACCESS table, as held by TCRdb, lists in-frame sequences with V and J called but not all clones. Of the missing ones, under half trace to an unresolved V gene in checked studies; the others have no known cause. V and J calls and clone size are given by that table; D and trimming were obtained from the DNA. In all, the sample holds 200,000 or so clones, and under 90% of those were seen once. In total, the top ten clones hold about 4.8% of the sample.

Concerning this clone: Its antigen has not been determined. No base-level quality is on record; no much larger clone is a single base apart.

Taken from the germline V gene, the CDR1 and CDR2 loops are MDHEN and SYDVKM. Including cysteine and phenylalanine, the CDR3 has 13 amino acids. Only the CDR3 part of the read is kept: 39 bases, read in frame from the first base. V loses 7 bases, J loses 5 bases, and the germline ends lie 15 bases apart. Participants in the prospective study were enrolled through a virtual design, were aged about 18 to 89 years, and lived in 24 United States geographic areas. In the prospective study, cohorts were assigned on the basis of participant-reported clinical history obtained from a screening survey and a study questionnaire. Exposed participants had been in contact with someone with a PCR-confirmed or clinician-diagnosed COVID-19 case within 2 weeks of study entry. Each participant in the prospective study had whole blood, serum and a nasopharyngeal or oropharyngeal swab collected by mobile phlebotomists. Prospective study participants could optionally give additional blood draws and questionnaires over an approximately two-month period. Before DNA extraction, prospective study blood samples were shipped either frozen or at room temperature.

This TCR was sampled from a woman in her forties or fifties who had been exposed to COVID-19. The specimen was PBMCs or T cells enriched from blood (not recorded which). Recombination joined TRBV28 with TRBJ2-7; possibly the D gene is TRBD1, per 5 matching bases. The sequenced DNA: TGTGCCAGCAATGAAGGGGTAGCCCACGAGCAGTACTTC. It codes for CASNEGVAHEQYF.